The clone carrying this T cell receptor beta chain was counted between two and nine times. No antigen is known for it. From germline, CDR1 is SEHNR and CDR2 FQNEAQ (reference sequence). The CDR3 extends over 15 amino acids. The ends were cut back, 0 bases at V and 4 bases at J, with 9 bases in the middle. The data stem from a study of regulatory T cells in long-lasting Graves disease. Described time point: persistent/refractory GD, antithyroid drugs over 5 years with positive TRAb. Scientists built the TCR library using RNA that was extracted from PBMCs. The study's findings and limits: Fewer public clonotypes were shared by new patients (around 990) than by persistent patients (around 2,900).

Through Arm-PCR of CDR3 regions and iRepertoire HTBI primers, TCR beta libraries were built. TCRdb itself ran the multiplex PCR reads through MiXCR, one entry per CDR3 protein. The data hold about 470,000 distinct CDR3 sequences, with roughly a fifth observed a single time. J is TRBJ2-2 and V is TRBV7-9; D may be TRBD2 (6 bases). This specimen was peripheral blood mononuclear cells (PBMCs), taken when the disease was refractory, from a patient treated with antithyroid drugs. The sequence derives from a female donor with Graves disease. The CDR3 sequence: CASSLAGLITGELFF. CDR3 sequence (DNA): TGTGCCAGCAGCTTAGCGGGACTTATCACCGGGGAGCTGTTTTTT. Based on the CDR3 plus reference TRBV7-9 and TRBJ2-2, the full variable domain is DTGVSQNPRHKITKRGQNVTFRCDPISEHNRLYWYRQTLGQGPEFLTYFQNEAQLEKSRLLSDRFSAERPKGSFSTLEIQRTEQGDSAMYLCASSLAGLITGELFFGEGSRLTVL.